What follows describes a single T cell receptor beta chain. Clones were read by immunoSEQ multiplex PCR, and TCRdb kept only the in-frame ones, dropping some. There are under 200,000 clones in the sample; about 82% occur only once, and approximately 5% lies in the top ten. This sample was taken from a study of blood T cell repertoires in COVID-19. The origin of this receptor is a man aged 35 to 55 with acute COVID-19. Sequenced: PBMCs or T cells enriched from blood (not recorded which).

CDR3 in amino acids: CASRATGGYGYTF. The CDR3 DNA reads as TGTGCCAGCAGAGCGACCGGGGGCTATGGCTACACCTTC. The chain combines TRBV12-3 or TRBV12-4 with TRBJ1-2; weak D call: TRBD1 (5 bases). Trimming cost V 6 bases and J 4 bases, with 12 bases left between them. This CDR3 has 13 amino acids.